The T cell receptor (beta chain) described here comes from a study of blood T cells in healthy people across ages. General observations from the study: Age showed a roughly linear inverse relationship with TCR beta diversity per million T cells.

A second PCR of about 7 to 11 cycles used a sample-barcoded 5' primer and a J-beta primer mix. Each cDNA molecule was tagged by a template-switch adaptor with 12 random nucleotides. Every sample produced at least 2.5 million CDR3-containing paired-end reads. TCRdb re-called the 5' RACE reads with MiXCR, one entry per CDR3 protein. Of 1.5 million to 2 million distinct CDR3 sequences listed, 30% to 40% are singletons. This CDR3 has 14 amino acids. V lost 2 bases and J 1 base, leaving 8 bases between the germline ends. A note on this clonotype: What it binds is not known.

Sequences were obtained from blood. The chain joins TRBV12-3 or TRBV12-4 to TRBJ1-1; D is undetermined. The receptor was isolated from a human donor in good health. CDR3 residues: CASSLREANTEAFF. Here the CDR3 DNA reads TGTGCCAGCAGTTTAAGGGAGGCGAACACTGAAGCTTTCTTT.